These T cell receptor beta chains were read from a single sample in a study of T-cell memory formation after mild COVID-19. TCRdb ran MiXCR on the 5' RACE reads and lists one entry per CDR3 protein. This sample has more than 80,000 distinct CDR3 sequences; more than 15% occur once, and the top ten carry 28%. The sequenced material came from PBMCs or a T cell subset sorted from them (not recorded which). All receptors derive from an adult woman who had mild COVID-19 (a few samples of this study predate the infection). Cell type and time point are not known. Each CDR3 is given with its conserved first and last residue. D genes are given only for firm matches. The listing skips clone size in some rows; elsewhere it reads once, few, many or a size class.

CDR3nt: TGCGCCAGCAGCCAGTCTCACGCGGTGAACACTGAAGCTTTCTTT
CDR3aa: CASSQSHAVNTEAFF
j_gene: TRBJ1-1
v_gene: TRBV4-1
d_gene: .
abundance: few

CDR3nt: TGCAGTGCCACCGACAGGGGAATTTATGGCAATCAGCCCCAGCATTTT
CDR3aa: CSATDRGIYGNQPQHF
j_gene: TRBJ1-5
v_gene: TRBV20-1
d_gene: TRBD1
abundance: medium-sized

CDR3nt: TGTGCCAGCAGTCAAGGAGAGACCCAGTACTTC
CDR3aa: CASSQGETQYF
j_gene: TRBJ2-5
v_gene: TRBV27
d_gene: .
abundance: many

CDR3nt: TGTGCCAGCAGCTCCGCTATGAGCGGGGGGCCCTACAATGAGCAGTTCTTC
CDR3aa: CASSSAMSGGPYNEQFF
j_gene: TRBJ2-1
v_gene: TRBV5-6
d_gene: TRBD2
abundance: few

CDR3nt: TGTGCCAGCAGCTTAGCGGGGGGAGAAGGGACAGGGACCCAGTACTTC
CDR3aa: CASSLAGGEGTGTQYF
j_gene: TRBJ2-5
v_gene: TRBV7-8
d_gene: TRBD1
abundance: few

CDR3nt: TGTGCCAGCAGCCAGGGACAGGACACCGGGGAGCTGTTTTTT
CDR3aa: CASSQGQDTGELFF
j_gene: TRBJ2-2
v_gene: TRBV6-2/TRBV6-3
d_gene: TRBD1
abundance: .

CDR3nt: TGCGCCAGCAGCCAAGGGTTTCCGTATGGCTACACCTTC
CDR3aa: CASSQGFPYGYTF
j_gene: TRBJ1-2
v_gene: TRBV4-3
d_gene: .
abundance: .

CDR3nt: TGTGCCAGCAGTATCGGGACAGGGACAGATACGCAGTATTTT
CDR3aa: CASSIGTGTDTQYF
j_gene: TRBJ2-3
v_gene: TRBV28
d_gene: TRBD1
abundance: few

CDR3nt: TGTGCCAGCAGCGTAGCCCTTGTGGGAGGGCCGAAAGATACGCAGTATTTT
CDR3aa: CASSVALVGGPKDTQYF
j_gene: TRBJ2-3
v_gene: TRBV9
d_gene: TRBD2
abundance: .

CDR3nt: TGTGCCAGCAGTTACTCGAGAGGGGTCGTTGATACGCAGTATTTT
CDR3aa: CASSYSRGVVDTQYF
j_gene: TRBJ2-3
v_gene: TRBV6-5
d_gene: .
abundance: .

CDR3nt: TGTGCCAGCAGTTTGACCAGGGGGCTGGGCACTGAAGCTTTCTTT
CDR3aa: CASSLTRGLGTEAFF
j_gene: TRBJ1-1
v_gene: TRBV27
d_gene: TRBD1
abundance: .

CDR3nt: TGCAGCGTTGAAGATGAGTTGGGGGGAGAGACCCAGTACTTC
CDR3aa: CSVEDELGGETQYF
j_gene: TRBJ2-5
v_gene: TRBV29-1
d_gene: .
abundance: few

CDR3nt: TGCAGTGCTAGATTACTAGCGGGAGGGGAGTACGAGCAGTACTTC
CDR3aa: CSARLLAGGEYEQYF
j_gene: TRBJ2-7
v_gene: TRBV20-1
d_gene: TRBD2
abundance: many

CDR3nt: TGTGCCAGCAGTAACCAGGGGGCATTGAGGGATACGCAGTATTTT
CDR3aa: CASSNQGALRDTQYF
j_gene: TRBJ2-3
v_gene: TRBV6-5
d_gene: TRBD1
abundance: .

CDR3nt: TGTGCCAGCAGCTTGGGAAGTGTCTCCTACAATGAGCAGTTCTTC
CDR3aa: CASSLGSVSYNEQFF
j_gene: TRBJ2-1
v_gene: TRBV5-5
d_gene: .
abundance: .

CDR3nt: TGCGCCAGCAGTTCATTTGAGTACCCCTACGAGCAGTACTTC
CDR3aa: CASSSFEYPYEQYF
j_gene: TRBJ2-7
v_gene: TRBV5-1
d_gene: .
abundance: many

CDR3nt: TGCGCCAGCAGCCTGACAGGGGTCCCAGATACGCAGTATTTT
CDR3aa: CASSLTGVPDTQYF
j_gene: TRBJ2-3
v_gene: TRBV4-1
d_gene: TRBD1
abundance: .

CDR3nt: TGTGCCAGCAGCACACTAGCGGTGAGCTCCTACAATGAGCAGTTCTTC
CDR3aa: CASSTLAVSSYNEQFF
j_gene: TRBJ2-1
v_gene: TRBV7-9
d_gene: TRBD2
abundance: .

CDR3nt: TGTGCCAGCAGCACCGGACTAGTGCACACAGATACGCAGTATTTT
CDR3aa: CASSTGLVHTDTQYF
j_gene: TRBJ2-3
v_gene: TRBV7-9
d_gene: TRBD2
abundance: .

CDR3nt: TGTGCCAGCAGCGTAGCTAGCGGGGGTTTGGAGGACAATGAGCAGTTCTTC
CDR3aa: CASSVASGGLEDNEQFF
j_gene: TRBJ2-1
v_gene: TRBV9
d_gene: TRBD2
abundance: .

CDR3nt: TGCGCCAGCAGCTTGAGCACAGGGGCGCAGGAGACCCAGTACTTC
CDR3aa: CASSLSTGAQETQYF
j_gene: TRBJ2-5
v_gene: TRBV5-1
d_gene: TRBD1
abundance: .

CDR3nt: TGTGCCACCCGGATGGATAACACCGGGGAGCTGTTTTTT
CDR3aa: CATRMDNTGELFF
j_gene: TRBJ2-2
v_gene: TRBV24-1
d_gene: .
abundance: .

CDR3nt: TGTGCCATTCTGAAGGACAGGGAAGGGCCCTACGAGCAGTACTTC
CDR3aa: CAILKDREGPYEQYF
j_gene: TRBJ2-7
v_gene: TRBV10-3
d_gene: TRBD1
abundance: few

CDR3nt: TGCAGCGTTAGGTCCATCGACAAGGACAGGGGTGACGAAAAACTGTTTTTT
CDR3aa: CSVRSIDKDRGDEKLFF
j_gene: TRBJ1-4
v_gene: TRBV29-1
d_gene: TRBD1
abundance: .

CDR3nt: TGTGCCAGCAGCTTAGCGGGAGGCGCTACCCGAAACAATGAGCAGTTCTTC
CDR3aa: CASSLAGGATRNNEQFF
j_gene: TRBJ2-1
v_gene: TRBV7-6
d_gene: .
abundance: few

CDR3nt: TGTGCCAGCAGCCAAGCTCGGACCAGCGGGTACACCGGGGAGCTGTTTTTT
CDR3aa: CASSQARTSGYTGELFF
j_gene: TRBJ2-2
v_gene: TRBV14
d_gene: .
abundance: few

CDR3nt: TGCGCCAGCAGCCAATCCCCCCGGGCAGGTCCCTCCTACAATGAGCAGTTCTTC
CDR3aa: CASSQSPRAGPSYNEQFF
j_gene: TRBJ2-1
v_gene: TRBV4-1
d_gene: .
abundance: .

CDR3nt: TGTGCCAGCAGCTTAGGGTGGACTCCTAACAATGAGCAGTTCTTC
CDR3aa: CASSLGWTPNNEQFF
j_gene: TRBJ2-1
v_gene: TRBV7-2
d_gene: .
abundance: many

CDR3nt: TGTGCCAGCAGCGTAGGGGGACTAGCGGGGACCTACGAGCAGTACTTC
CDR3aa: CASSVGGLAGTYEQYF
j_gene: TRBJ2-7
v_gene: TRBV9
d_gene: TRBD2
abundance: few

CDR3nt: TGTGCCAGCAGTGAAGGGACAGGGGGCACGACAGATACGCAGTATTTT
CDR3aa: CASSEGTGGTTDTQYF
j_gene: TRBJ2-3
v_gene: TRBV2
d_gene: TRBD1
abundance: few

CDR3nt: TGTGCCAGCGGACAGGGCCTCTCTGGGGCCAACGTCCTGACTTTC
CDR3aa: CASGQGLSGANVLTF
j_gene: TRBJ2-6
v_gene: TRBV19
d_gene: TRBD1
abundance: once

CDR3nt: TGCGCCAGCAGCTTGGAATTATTTGCTAGCGTGGAGACCCAGTACTTC
CDR3aa: CASSLELFASVETQYF
j_gene: TRBJ2-5
v_gene: TRBV5-1
d_gene: .
abundance: few

CDR3nt: TGTGCCAGCAGCACTACCCTAGCGGGAGTCAACAATGAGCAGTTCTTC
CDR3aa: CASSTTLAGVNNEQFF
j_gene: TRBJ2-1
v_gene: TRBV7-9
d_gene: TRBD2
abundance: few

CDR3nt: TGTGCCAGCAGCATAGCGGGGGGGCCTTTTGAGCAGTTCTTC
CDR3aa: CASSIAGGPFEQFF
j_gene: TRBJ2-1
v_gene: TRBV7-6
d_gene: TRBD2
abundance: .

CDR3nt: TGTGCCAGCAGCCAAAGACAGGGCACTGAAGCTTTCTTT
CDR3aa: CASSQRQGTEAFF
j_gene: TRBJ1-1
v_gene: TRBV4-2
d_gene: TRBD1
abundance: many